This TCR beta chain was identified during a study of cytomegalovirus exposure and HLA in healthy donors. Study-level points and caveats: TCR beta V segments were, for the most part, productive about 90% or about 30% of the time in an earlier analysis. A few chains tied to CMV proved CMV antigen-specific in vitro. By HLA locus, TCR association rates varied in a later analysis, with DRB1 showing the most and HLA-C the fewest. According to the study, 160 or so TCR beta chains were cytomegalovirus-associated.

Researchers ran the PCR with 60 Vbeta and 13 Jbeta primers. TCRdb keeps only in-frame clones here, not all; method: immunoSEQ multiplex PCR. The sample has roughly 150,000 clones; 65% to 80% are singletons. This clone was detected only a few times. Its antigen is not known. The V end lost 0 bases, the J end lost 5 bases, and 14 bases lay between the germline ends. This CDR3 has 15 amino acids. Germline V lookup: CDR1 SGHNT, CDR2 YYREEE (reference sequence). This sequence joins TRBV5-4 and TRBJ2-5; tentatively, D is TRBD1 (6 bases). The sample consisted of PBMCs. The origin of this receptor is a woman in her thirties or forties in good health and CMV-seropositive. CDR3 sequence reads: CASSLVKGGGETQYF. The CDR3 DNA is TGTGCCAGCAGCTTGGTAAAAGGGGGTGGTGAGACCCAGTACTTC.